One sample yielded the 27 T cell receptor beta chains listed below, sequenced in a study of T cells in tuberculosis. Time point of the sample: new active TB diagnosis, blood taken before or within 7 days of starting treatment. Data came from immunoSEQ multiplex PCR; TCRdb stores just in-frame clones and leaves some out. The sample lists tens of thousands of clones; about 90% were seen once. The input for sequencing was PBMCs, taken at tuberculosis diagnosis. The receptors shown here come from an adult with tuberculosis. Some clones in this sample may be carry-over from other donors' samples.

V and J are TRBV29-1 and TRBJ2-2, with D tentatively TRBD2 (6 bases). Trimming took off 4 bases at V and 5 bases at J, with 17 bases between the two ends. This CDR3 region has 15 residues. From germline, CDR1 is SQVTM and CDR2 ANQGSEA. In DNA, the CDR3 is TGCAGCGTTGGAGGGGACTTATGGGGGACCGGGGAGCTGTTTTTT. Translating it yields CSVGGDLWGTGELFF.

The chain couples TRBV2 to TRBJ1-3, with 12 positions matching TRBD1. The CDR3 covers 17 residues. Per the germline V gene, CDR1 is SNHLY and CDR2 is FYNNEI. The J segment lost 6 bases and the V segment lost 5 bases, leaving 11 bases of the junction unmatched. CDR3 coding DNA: TGTGCCAGCAGTTTCTACCCGGGACAGGGGGCAGAAAACACCATATATTTT. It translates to CASSFYPGQGAENTIYF.

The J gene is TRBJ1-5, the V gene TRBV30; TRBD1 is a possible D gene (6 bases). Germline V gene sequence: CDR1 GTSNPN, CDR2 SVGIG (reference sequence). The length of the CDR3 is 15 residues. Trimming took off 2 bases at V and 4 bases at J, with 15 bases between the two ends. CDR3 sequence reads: CAWSTRGITNQPQHF. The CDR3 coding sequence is TGTGCCTGGAGTACGAGGGGGATTACAAATCAGCCCCAGCATTTT.

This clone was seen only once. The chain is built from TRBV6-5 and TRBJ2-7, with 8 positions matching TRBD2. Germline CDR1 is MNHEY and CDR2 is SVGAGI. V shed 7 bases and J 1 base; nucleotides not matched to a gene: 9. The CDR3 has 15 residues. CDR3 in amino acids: CASKGPASGSYEQYF. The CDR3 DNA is TGTGCCAGCAAGGGGCCGGCTAGCGGGTCCTACGAGCAGTACTTC.

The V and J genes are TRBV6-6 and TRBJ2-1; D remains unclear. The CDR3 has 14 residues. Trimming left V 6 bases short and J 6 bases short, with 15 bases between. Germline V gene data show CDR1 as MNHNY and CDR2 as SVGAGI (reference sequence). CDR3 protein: CASSPQANRNEQFF. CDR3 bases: TGTGCCAGCAGCCCCCAGGCCAATCGCAATGAGCAGTTCTTC.

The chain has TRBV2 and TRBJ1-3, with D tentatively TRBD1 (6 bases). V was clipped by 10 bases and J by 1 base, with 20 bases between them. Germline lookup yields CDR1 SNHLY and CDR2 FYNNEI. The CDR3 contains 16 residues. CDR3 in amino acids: CAKSPNRDTSGNTIYF. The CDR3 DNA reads TGTGCCAAATCTCCTAACCGGGACACGTCTGGAAACACCATATATTTT.

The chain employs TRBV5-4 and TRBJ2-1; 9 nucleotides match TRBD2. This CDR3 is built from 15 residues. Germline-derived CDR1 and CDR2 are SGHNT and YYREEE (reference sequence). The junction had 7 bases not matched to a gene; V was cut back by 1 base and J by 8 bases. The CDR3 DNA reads TGTGCCAGCAGCTTGATGCGGGGGGGCTTGGATGAGCAGTTCTTC. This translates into CASSLMRGGLDEQFF.

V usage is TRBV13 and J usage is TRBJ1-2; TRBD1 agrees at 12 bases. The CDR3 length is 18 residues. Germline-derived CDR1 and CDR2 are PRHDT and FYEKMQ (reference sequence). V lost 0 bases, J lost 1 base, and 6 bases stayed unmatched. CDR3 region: CASSLGHGTGGLNYGYTF. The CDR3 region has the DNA TGTGCCAGCAGCTTAGGACATGGGACAGGGGGCCTTAACTATGGCTACACCTTC. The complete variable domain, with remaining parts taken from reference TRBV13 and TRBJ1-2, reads AAGVIQSPRHLIKEKRETATLKCYPIPRHDTVYWYQQGPGQDPQFLISFYEKMQSDKGSIPDRFSAQQFSDYHSELNMSSLELGDSALYFCASSLGHGTGGLNYGYTFGSGTRLTVV.

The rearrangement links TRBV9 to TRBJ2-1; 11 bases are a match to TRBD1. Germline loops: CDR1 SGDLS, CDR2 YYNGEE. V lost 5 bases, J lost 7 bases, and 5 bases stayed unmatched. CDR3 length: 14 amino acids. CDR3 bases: TGTGCCAGCAGAGGACAGGGGGCCTGGAATGAGCAGTTCTTC. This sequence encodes CASRGQGAWNEQFF.

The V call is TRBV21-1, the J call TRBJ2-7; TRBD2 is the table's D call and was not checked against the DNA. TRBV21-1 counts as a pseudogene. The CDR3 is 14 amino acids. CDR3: CASSKRDCYYEQYF. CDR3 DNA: TGTGCCAGCAGCAAACGAGACTGCTACTACGAGCAGTACTTC.

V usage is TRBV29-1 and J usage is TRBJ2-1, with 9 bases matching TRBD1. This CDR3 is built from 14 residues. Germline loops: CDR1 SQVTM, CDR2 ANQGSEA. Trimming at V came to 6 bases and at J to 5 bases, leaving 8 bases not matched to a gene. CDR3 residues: CSVGGTGWNNEQFF. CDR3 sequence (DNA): TGCAGCGTCGGTGGGACAGGGTGGAACAATGAGCAGTTCTTC.

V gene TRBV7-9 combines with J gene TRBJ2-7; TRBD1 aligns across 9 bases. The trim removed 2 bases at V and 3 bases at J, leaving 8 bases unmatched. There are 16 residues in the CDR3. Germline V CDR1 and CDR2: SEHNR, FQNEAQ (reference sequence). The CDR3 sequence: CASSLNPGQGNYEQYF. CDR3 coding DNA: TGTGCCAGCAGCTTAAACCCGGGACAGGGAAACTACGAGCAGTACTTC. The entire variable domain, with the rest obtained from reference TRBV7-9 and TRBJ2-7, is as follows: DTGVSQNPRHKITKRGQNVTFRCDPISEHNRLYWYRQTLGQGPEFLTYFQNEAQLEKSRLLSDRFSAERPKGSFSTLEIQRTEQGDSAMYLCASSLNPGQGNYEQYFGPGTRLTVT.

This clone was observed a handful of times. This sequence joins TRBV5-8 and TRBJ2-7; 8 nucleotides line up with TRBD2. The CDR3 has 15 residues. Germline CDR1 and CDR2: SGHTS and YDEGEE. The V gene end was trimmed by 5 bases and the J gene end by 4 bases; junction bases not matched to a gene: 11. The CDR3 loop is CASSPGFSGEYEQYF. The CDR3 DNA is TGTGCCAGCAGTCCCGGGTTTAGCGGGGAGTACGAGCAGTACTTC.

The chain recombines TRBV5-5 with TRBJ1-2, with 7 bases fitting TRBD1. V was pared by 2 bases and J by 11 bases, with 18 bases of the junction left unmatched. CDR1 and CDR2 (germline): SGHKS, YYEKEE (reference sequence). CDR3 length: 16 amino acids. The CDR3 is CASSLGHPGQSLSYTF. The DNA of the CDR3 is TGTGCCAGCAGCTTAGGGCACCCGGGACAGAGTCTGAGTTACACCTTC.

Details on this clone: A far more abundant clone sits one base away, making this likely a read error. In DNA form, the CDR3 reads TGTGCCAGCATAACTTATTACTTGTGGGGCGGGGGGGCAAGGGATGAGCAGTTCTTC. It specifies CASITYYLWGGGARDEQFF. The V call is TRBV27, the J call TRBJ2-1; 9 positions match TRBD2. From germline, CDR1 is MNHEY and CDR2 SMNVEV (reference sequence). CDR3 length: 19 amino acids. The junction had 24 bases not matched to a gene; V was cut back by 7 bases and J by 8 bases.

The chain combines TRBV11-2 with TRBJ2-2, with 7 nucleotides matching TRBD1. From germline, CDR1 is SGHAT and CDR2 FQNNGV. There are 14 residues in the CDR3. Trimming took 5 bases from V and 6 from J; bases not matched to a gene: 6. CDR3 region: CASSRDSPPGELFF. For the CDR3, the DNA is TGTGCCAGCAGCCGGGACAGTCCACCCGGGGAGCTGTTTTTT.

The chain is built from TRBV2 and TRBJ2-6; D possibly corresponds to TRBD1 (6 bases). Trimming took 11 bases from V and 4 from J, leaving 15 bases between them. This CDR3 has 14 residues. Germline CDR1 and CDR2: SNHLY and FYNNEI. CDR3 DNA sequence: TGTGCCGGCACCCAGGGGCTCGGGGCCAACGTCCTGACTTTC. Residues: CAGTQGLGANVLTF.

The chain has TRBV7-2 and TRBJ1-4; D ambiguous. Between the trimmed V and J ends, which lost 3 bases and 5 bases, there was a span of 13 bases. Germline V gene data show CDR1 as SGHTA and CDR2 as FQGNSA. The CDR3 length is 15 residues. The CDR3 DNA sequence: TGTGCCAGCAGCTTTTATGGCGGAGAAAATGAAAAACTGTTTTTT. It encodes CASSFYGGENEKLFF.

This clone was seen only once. CDR3 sequence: CASSRGPSYEQYF. CDR3 nucleotides: TGTGCCAGTAGTCGAGGGCCTAGCTACGAGCAGTACTTC. This sequence joins TRBV19 and TRBJ2-7, with D possibly TRBD2 on 5 matching bases. CDR3 size: 13 residues. Germline-derived CDR1 and CDR2 are LNHDA and SQIVND (reference sequence). The V and J ends lost 5 bases and 3 bases respectively, with 11 bases between them.

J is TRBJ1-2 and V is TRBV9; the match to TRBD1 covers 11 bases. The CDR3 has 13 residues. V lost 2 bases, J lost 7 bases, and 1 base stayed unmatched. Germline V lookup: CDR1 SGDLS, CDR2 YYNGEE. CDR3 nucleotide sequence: TGTGCCAGCAGCGTGGGACAGGGGGTTGGCTACACCTTC. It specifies CASSVGQGVGYTF.

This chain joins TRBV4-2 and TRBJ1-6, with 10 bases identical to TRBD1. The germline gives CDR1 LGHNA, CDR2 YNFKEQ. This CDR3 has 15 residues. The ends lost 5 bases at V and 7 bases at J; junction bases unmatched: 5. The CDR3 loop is CASSDGQGDNSPLHF. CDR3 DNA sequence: TGTGCCAGCAGCGATGGACAGGGGGACAATTCACCCCTCCACTTT.

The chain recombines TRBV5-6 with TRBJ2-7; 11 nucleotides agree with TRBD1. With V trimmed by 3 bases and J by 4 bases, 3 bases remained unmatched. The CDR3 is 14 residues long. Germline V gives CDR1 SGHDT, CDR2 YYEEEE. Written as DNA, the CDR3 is TGTGCCAGCAGCTGGACAGGGGGCCGGTACGAGCAGTACTTC. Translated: CASSWTGGRYEQYF.

The CDR3 is CASSPGYEQYF. CDR3 nucleotides: TGTGCCAGCAGCCCGGGGTACGAGCAGTACTTC. The chain combines TRBV9 with TRBJ2-7; tentative D call: TRBD2 (5 bases). Trimming removed 4 bases at V and 4 bases at J, with 6 bases between. The CDR3 has 11 amino acids. CDR1 and CDR2 (germline): SGDLS, YYNGEE.

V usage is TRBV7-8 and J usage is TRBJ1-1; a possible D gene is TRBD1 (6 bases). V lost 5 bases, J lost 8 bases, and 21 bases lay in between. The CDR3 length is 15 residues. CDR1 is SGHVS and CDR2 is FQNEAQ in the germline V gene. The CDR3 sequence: CASSQTIPTGPEAFF. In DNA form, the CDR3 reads TGTGCCAGCAGCCAAACCATACCGACAGGCCCCGAAGCTTTCTTT.

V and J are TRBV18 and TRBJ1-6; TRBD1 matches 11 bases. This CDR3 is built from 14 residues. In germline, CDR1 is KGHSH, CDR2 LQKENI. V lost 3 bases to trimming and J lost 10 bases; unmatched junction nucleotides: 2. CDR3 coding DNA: TGTGCCAGCTCACCGGGGACAGGGGGATCACCCCTCCACTTT. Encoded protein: CASSPGTGGSPLHF. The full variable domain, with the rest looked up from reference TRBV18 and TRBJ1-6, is NAGVMQNPRHLVRRRGQEARLRCSPMKGHSHVYWYRQLPEEGLKFMVYLQKENIIDESGMPKERFSAEFPKEGPSILRIQQVVRGDSAAYFCASSPGTGGSPLHFGNGTRLTVT.

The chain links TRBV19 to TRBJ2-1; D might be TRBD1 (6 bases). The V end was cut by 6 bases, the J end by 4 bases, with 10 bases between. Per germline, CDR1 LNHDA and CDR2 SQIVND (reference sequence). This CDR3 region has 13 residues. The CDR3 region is CASSETGYNEQFF. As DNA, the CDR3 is TGTGCCAGTAGCGAGACAGGATACAATGAGCAGTTCTTC.

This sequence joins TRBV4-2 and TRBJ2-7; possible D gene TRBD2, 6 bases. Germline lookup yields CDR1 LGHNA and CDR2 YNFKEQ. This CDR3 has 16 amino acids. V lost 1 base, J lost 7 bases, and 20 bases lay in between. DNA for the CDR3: TGTGCCAGCAGCCAAGGAGTGAGCGGGTCCCCCTCGGAGCAGTACTTC. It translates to CASSQGVSGSPSEQYF.